One and the same sample provided the 32 T cell receptor beta chains below, sequenced in a study of T cell clonality in common variable immunodeficiency. Sequencing used immunoSEQ multiplex PCR; TCRdb keeps in-frame clones, though not all of them. This repertoire holds approximately 75,000 clones, and none appear only once. Sequencing was performed on peripheral blood mononuclear cells. The receptors come from a person aged 18 to 75 in good health.

This clone showed up many times. The CDR3 end falls 3 residues outside the read, so it is completed with the germline J gene. This rearrangement joins TRBV7-6 to TRBJ2-7, with 7 bases identical to TRBD1. Looked up from germline, CDR1 is SGHVS and CDR2 is FNYEAQ. The CDR3 covers 14 residues. Germline trimming cut 1 base from V and 6 bases from J; bases unmatched to any gene: 6. The CDR3 here is CASSLGRSGGEQYF. The sequenced CDR3 bases are TGTGCCAGCAGCTTAGGTCGGTCAGGGGGCGAG.

This clone was counted many times. The DNA read from the CDR3 is TGTGCCAGCAGTTTAGTTTCGGCAGGGAAAGAGACC. It yields the protein CASSLVSAGKET. The whole CDR3 region reads CASSLVSAGKETQYF. The rearrangement links TRBV28 to TRBJ2-5; a possible D gene is TRBD1 (5 bases). Read coverage stops 3 residues before the CDR3 terminus; the germline J gene supplies the remainder. V was pared by 2 bases and J by 3 bases, with 13 bases between. The CDR3 loop spans 15 amino acids. The germline V gene has CDR1 MDHEN and CDR2 SYDVKM.

This clone was counted many times. The read ends 3 residues early relative to the CDR3; the germline J gene fills the gap. The V call is TRBV5-4, the J call TRBJ2-1, with D possibly matching TRBD2 (5 bases). The CDR3 spans 16 residues. V lost 4 bases to trimming and J lost 0 bases, with 14 bases between them. Germline V gene data show CDR1 as SGHNT and CDR2 as YYREEE (reference sequence). The CDR3 loop is CASSETIGSSYNEQFF. Partial CDR3 DNA: TGTGCCAGCAGCGAGACTATAGGAAGCTCCTACAATGAG.

This clone appeared many times. Read sequence stops 3 residues before the CDR3 end, and the germline J gene provides the missing end. The V gene is TRBV7-8, the J gene TRBJ2-3, with a possible D match to TRBD2 (7 bases). V dropped 0 bases and J dropped 6 bases, with 10 bases sitting between them. Germline V CDR1 and CDR2: SGHVS, FQNEAQ. The CDR3 totals 14 residues. The DNA read from the CDR3 is TGTGCCAGCAGCTTAGCGGGGGGGGCGGATACG. This gives the protein CASSLAGGADT. The entire CDR3 reads CASSLAGGADTQYF.

A note on this clone: The read ends 3 residues early relative to the CDR3; the germline J gene fills the gap. The chain couples TRBV5-1 to TRBJ2-5; the D is unclear. Germline V gene data show CDR1 as SGHRS and CDR2 as YFSETQ. CDR3 size: 15 residues. V was shortened by 0 bases and J by 1 base, with 10 bases between the two germline ends. This CDR3 reads CASSLASTVQETQYF. CDR3 DNA (partial): TGCGCCAGCAGCTTGGCCAGTACAGTCCAAGAGACC. Filled out from reference TRBV5-1 and TRBJ2-5, the complete variable domain reads KAGVTQTPRYLIKTRGQQVTLSCSPISGHRSVSWYQQTPGQGLQFLFEYFSETQRNKGNFPGRFSGRQFSNSRSEMNVSTLELGDSALYLCASSLASTVQETQYFGPGTRLLVL.

This clone was detected ten times or more. The read comes to an end 3 residues before the CDR3 does, leaving the germline J gene to fill in the end. The V and J genes are TRBV6-1 and TRBJ2-5; a weak D match, TRBD2 (5 bases). The CDR3 runs 15 residues. Trimming took 5 bases from V and 5 from J, leaving 18 bases between them. Germline V CDR1 and CDR2: MNHNS, SASEGT. The sequenced CDR3 bases are TGTGCCAGCAGTCAAGAGCAGGAGGCCCCGGAGACC. It is translated as CASSQEQEAPET. In full, the CDR3 reads CASSQEQEAPETQYF.

There are a few counts of this clone. The read finishes 3 residues shy of the CDR3 end, and the germline J gene is used to complete it. The V and J genes are TRBV19 and TRBJ2-7; D gene ambiguous. Germline V gene sequence: CDR1 LNHDA, CDR2 SQIVND (reference sequence). This CDR3 spans 14 amino acids. Trimming cost V 3 bases and J 2 bases, with 11 bases left between them. The CDR3 DNA, read in part, is TGTGCCAGTAGTATTAGGGCCCGGCCCTACGAG. It translates to CASSIRARPYE. The CDR3 reads in full as CASSIRARPYEQYF.

This clone was counted many times. The CDR3 end is not reached by the read, which stops 3 residues before it; the germline J gene fills it in. The chain recombines TRBV20-1 with TRBJ2-1; 8 positions agree with TRBD2. The ends lost 4 bases at V and 4 bases at J; junction bases unmatched: 9. Germline V gives CDR1 DFQATT, CDR2 SNEGSKA (reference sequence). The CDR3 sequence is 15 residues long. The CDR3 spells CSANPQSGSYNEQFF. The CDR3 DNA, read in part, is TGCAGTGCTAACCCTCAGAGCGGGAGTTACAATGAG.

This clone showed up many times. The read halts 3 residues ahead of the CDR3 end, with the missing end drawn from the germline J gene. The chain carries TRBV14 and TRBJ2-3; 9 positions match TRBD2. V shed 4 bases, J shed 2 bases, and the junction held 10 bases outside the gene matches. Germline CDR1 and CDR2: SGHDN and FVKESK. This CDR3 has 17 residues. The CDR3 bases that were read are TGTGCCAGCAGCCCATTAGCAGCGGGAGGTTACACAGATACG. Its translation is CASSPLAAGGYTDT. The entire CDR3 protein is CASSPLAAGGYTDTQYF.

This clone occurred many times. The missing CDR3 end, 3 residues past where the read stops, is filled in from the germline J gene. This sequence joins TRBV5-1 and TRBJ2-5; TRBD2 aligns across 9 bases. Germline trimming cut 2 bases from V and 5 bases from J; bases unmatched to any gene: 4. The CDR3 runs 14 residues. Per the germline V gene, CDR1 is SGHRS and CDR2 is YFSETQ. CDR3 DNA (partial): TGCGCCAGCAGCTTTAGCGGGAGTAGGGAGACC. Amino acid sequence: CASSFSGSRET. In full, the CDR3 reads CASSFSGSRETQYF.

The sample holds many counts of this clone. The read gets to within 3 residues of the CDR3 end, and the germline J gene fills in the rest. The rearrangement links TRBV7-2 to TRBJ1-1; TRBD1 aligns across 10 bases. The length of the CDR3 is 15 residues. Germline V lookup: CDR1 SGHTA, CDR2 FQGNSA. Trimming cost V 5 bases and J 2 bases; bases outside gene matches: 5. The CDR3 bases that were read are TGTGCCAGCAGCAGACAGGGGGCTGGTAACACTGAA. Its translation: CASSRQGAGNTE. The CDR3 in full is CASSRQGAGNTEAFF.

This clone was found many times. The read ends 3 residues before the CDR3 terminus; that terminus is restored from the germline J gene. This chain links TRBV6-1 with TRBJ2-4, with a weak D call TRBD1 (6 bases). The CDR3 is 14 amino acids. Trimming removed 3 bases from V and 6 bases from J, with 12 bases in between. CDR1 is MNHNS and CDR2 is SASEGT in the germline V gene. This chain's CDR3 is CASSEGTTRNIQYF. The part of the CDR3 DNA that was read is TGTGCCAGCAGTGAGGGGACAACTAGAAACATT.

This clone was observed many times. The read terminates 3 residues before the CDR3 end, so the remaining end is supplied by the germline J gene. The chain recombines TRBV2 with TRBJ2-3; D is ambiguous. The V gene's germline CDR1 is SNHLY and CDR2 FYNNEI. Trimming stripped 3 bases from V and 2 bases from J, with 12 bases between. This CDR3 comprises 15 residues. Partial CDR3 DNA: TGTGCCAGCAGTGATAACGGTATCCTCACAGATACG. Protein sequence: CASSDNGILTDT. The whole CDR3 protein reads CASSDNGILTDTQYF.

This clone turned up a few times. The CDR3 end lies 3 residues beyond the end of the read and is filled in from the germline J gene. The rearrangement joins TRBV11-2 to TRBJ1-6, with D maybe TRBD1 (6 bases). CDR1 is SGHAT and CDR2 is FQNNGV in the germline V gene. The CDR3 extends over 15 amino acids. V lost 5 bases and J lost 9, with 17 bases in between. Incomplete CDR3 DNA: TGTGCCAGCAGCCCACAGGGTTCTGCAAGTTCACCC. The encoded protein is CASSPQGSASSP. The complete CDR3 reads CASSPQGSASSPLHF. The complete variable domain, with remaining parts taken from reference TRBV11-2 and TRBJ1-6, reads EAGVAQSPRYKIIEKRQSVAFWCNPISGHATLYWYQQILGQGPKLLIQFQNNGVVDDSQLPKDRFSAERLKGVDSTLKIQPAKLEDSAVYLCASSPQGSASSPLHFGNGTRLTVT.

In this sample, this clone turned up many times. The CDR3 end lies 3 residues beyond the end of the read and is filled in from the germline J gene. This chain joins TRBV29-1 and TRBJ2-6; possible D gene TRBD2, 6 bases. The CDR3 extends over 15 amino acids. The germline V gene has CDR1 SQVTM and CDR2 ANQGSEA. The V end was cut by 1 base, the J end by 2 bases, with 9 bases between. CDR3 loop: CSVEGRGTGANVLTF. The DNA read from the CDR3 is TGCAGCGTTGAAGGTCGGGGGACTGGGGCCAACGTC. The variable domain in full, with the rest retrieved from reference TRBV29-1 and TRBJ2-6, is SAVISQKPSRDICQRGTSLTIQCQVDSQVTMMFWYRQQPGQSLTLIATANQGSEATYESGFVIDKFPISRPNLTFSTLTVSNMSPEDSSIYLCSVEGRGTGANVLTFGAGSRLTVL.

This clone was recorded at least ten times. The read comes to an end 3 residues before the CDR3 does, leaving the germline J gene to fill in the end. This chain joins TRBV6-2 or TRBV6-3 and TRBJ2-7, with TRBD1 matching over 10 bases. V dropped 6 bases and J dropped 1; count of bases not matched to a gene: 6. Germline values: CDR1 MNHEY, CDR2 SVGEGT. The CDR3 runs to 15 residues. The DNA read from the CDR3 is TGTGCCAGCAGCCCGCGACAGGGGGCGTCCTACGAG. Translation gives CASSPRQGASYE. The whole CDR3 sequence reads CASSPRQGASYEQYF.

In this sample, this clone turned up many times. The read falls 3 residues short of the CDR3 end, and the missing part is taken from the germline J gene. The rearrangement joins TRBV18 to TRBJ1-6; tentatively, D is TRBD1 (6 bases). CDR1 and CDR2 from the germline V gene are KGHSH and LQKENI. V lost 5 bases and J lost 10, with 15 bases in between. The CDR3 contains 14 residues. The covered CDR3 bases are TGTGCCAGCTCAGAAGGCAGGGGTGAATCACCC. Protein: CASSEGRGESP. The whole CDR3 protein is CASSEGRGESPLHF.

In this sample, this clone turned up many times. The read ends 3 residues before the CDR3 terminus; that terminus is restored from the germline J gene. V is TRBV10-1 and J is TRBJ2-1; 9 nucleotides match TRBD2. Trimming took 5 bases from V and 9 from J; bases not matched to a gene: 8. Per the germline V gene, CDR1 is WNHNN and CDR2 is SYGVQD (reference sequence). The CDR3 loop spans 14 amino acids. The CDR3 is CASSRLAGIGEQFF. The CDR3 bases that were read are TGCGCCAGCAGTAGGCTAGCGGGAATCGGTGAG.

This clone was observed at least ten times. CDR3 in amino acids: CASSLIQGSYEQYF. The sequenced part of the CDR3 DNA is TGCGCCAGCAGCTTGATCCAGGGCTCCTACGAG. The genes are TRBV5-1 and TRBJ2-7; a weak D match, TRBD1 (5 bases). Read sequence stops 3 residues before the CDR3 end, and the germline J gene provides the missing end. The CDR3 totals 14 residues. With 1 base removed from V and 0 bases from J, the gap between germline ends came to 8 bases. Germline V gene sequence: CDR1 SGHRS, CDR2 YFSETQ.

This clone is medium-sized within its sample. The CDR3 end is not reached by the read, which stops 3 residues before it; the germline J gene fills it in. The rearrangement joins TRBV4-2 to TRBJ2-6; 9 bases align to TRBD1. The J segment lost 1 base and the V segment lost 4 bases, leaving 17 bases of the junction unmatched. The CDR3 sequence is 21 residues long. CDR1 is LGHNA and CDR2 is YNFKEQ in the germline V gene. The CDR3 bases that were read are TGTGCCAGCAGCCCGAAGCGGGGACAGGGACCCTTAGGGTCTGGGGCCAACGTC. The encoded protein is CASSPKRGQGPLGSGANV. The full-length CDR3 reads as CASSPKRGQGPLGSGANVLTF.

In its sample, this clone was seen many times. The CDR3 end falls 3 residues outside the read, so it is completed with the germline J gene. V is TRBV20-1 and J is TRBJ2-3; TRBD1 is a possible D gene (6 bases). CDR1 is DFQATT, CDR2 SNEGSKA, per germline (reference sequence). The V end lost 0 bases, the J end lost 4 bases, and 11 bases lay between the germline ends. The CDR3 loop spans 14 amino acids. CDR3 sequence reads: CSARDRGASDTQYF. CDR3 bases read: TGCAGTGCTAGAGACAGGGGAGCATCAGATACG.

In its sample, this clone was seen a few times. Read sequence stops 3 residues before the CDR3 end, and the germline J gene provides the missing end. The chain combines TRBV18 with TRBJ1-3; a possible D gene is TRBD1 (6 bases). This CDR3 has 17 amino acids. V lost 2 bases and J lost 4, with 18 bases in between. Per germline, CDR1 KGHSH and CDR2 LQKENI. The covered CDR3 bases are TGTGCCAGCTCACCATTAGGACAGACAGCGGCCGGAAACACC. Translating it yields CASSPLGQTAAGNT. The CDR3 reads in full as CASSPLGQTAAGNTIYF.

This clone occurred many times. The read gets to within 3 residues of the CDR3 end, and the germline J gene fills in the rest. V usage is TRBV20-1 and J usage is TRBJ2-3; 7 bases fit TRBD2. Trimming removed 3 bases from V and 1 base from J; junction bases left unmatched: 7. Per the germline V gene, CDR1 is DFQATT and CDR2 is SNEGSKA (reference sequence). The CDR3 consists of 15 residues. CDR3 loop: CSASGGLGGTDTQYF. The CDR3 bases that were read are TGCAGTGCTAGTGGAGGACTAGGGGGCACAGATACG.

This clone has more than one count but fewer than ten. CDR3 loop: CASSYSRLAGYQETQYF. The CDR3 bases that were read are TGTGCCAGCAGTTACTCCCGACTAGCGGGGTACCAAGAGACC. This chain uses TRBV6-2 or TRBV6-3 with TRBJ2-5; TRBD2 matches 11 bases. From the germline J gene comes the end of the CDR3, since the read stops 3 residues before it. This CDR3 comprises 17 residues. CDR1 MNHEY and CDR2 SVGEGT come from the germline V gene. With V trimmed by 0 bases and J by 0 bases, 3 bases remained unmatched.

This clone occurred many times. The missing CDR3 end, 3 residues past where the read stops, is filled in from the germline J gene. The chain recombines TRBV12-3 or TRBV12-4 with TRBJ1-4; the D gene is possibly TRBD1 (5 bases). The ends were cut back, 2 bases at V and 7 bases at J, with 14 bases in the middle. CDR3 length: 15 amino acids. CDR3 residues: CASSLQDTRPEKLFF. The covered CDR3 bases are TGTGCCAGCAGTTTACAGGACACGCGACCTGAAAAA.

In this sample, this clone turned up many times. Sequencing ends 3 residues short of the CDR3 end; the germline J gene provides the rest. J is TRBJ1-2 and V is TRBV2, with TRBD1 matching over 8 bases. The CDR3 sequence is 15 residues long. Germline values: CDR1 SNHLY, CDR2 FYNNEI. V lost 6 bases to trimming and J lost 4 bases; unmatched junction nucleotides: 10. The part of the CDR3 DNA that was read is TGTGCCAGCAGCCCACAGGGGGTAAGGGGCTATGGC. This sequence encodes CASSPQGVRGYG. The entire CDR3 reads CASSPQGVRGYGYTF.

This clone came up many times. The read finishes 3 residues shy of the CDR3 end, and the germline J gene is used to complete it. The V and J genes are TRBV5-4 and TRBJ2-1, with 15 bases aligning to TRBD2. This CDR3 region has 16 residues. V was clipped by 4 bases and J by 7 bases; unmatched bases: 6. Germline CDR1 SGHNT, CDR2 YYREEE (reference sequence). The part of the CDR3 DNA that was read is TGTGCCAGCAGCGTGGGACTAGCGGGAGGTGGTAATGAG. Translating gives CASSVGLAGGGNE. In full, the CDR3 is CASSVGLAGGGNEQFF. Supplemented by reference TRBV5-4 and TRBJ2-1, the full variable domain reads ETGVTQSPTHLIKTRGQQVTLRCSSQSGHNTVSWYQQALGQGPQFIFQYYREEENGRGNFPPRFSGLQFPNYSSELNVNALELDDSALYLCASSVGLAGGGNEQFFGPGTRLTVL.

In its sample, this clone was seen many times. The read is 3 residues too short to cover the CDR3 end, so that end is filled in from the germline J gene. J is TRBJ2-7 and V is TRBV15, with TRBD2 identical over 9 bases. CDR1 LNHNV and CDR2 YYDKDF come from the germline V gene (reference sequence). The trim removed 5 bases at V and 5 bases at J, leaving 10 bases unmatched. This CDR3 has 15 residues. The part of the CDR3 DNA that was read is TGTGCCACCAGCGGGCCCAGCGGGAGGAGGAACGAG. It yields the protein CATSGPSGRRNE. The entire CDR3 is CATSGPSGRRNEQYF.

There are many counts of this clone. The CDR3 extends 3 residues past the end of the read, so its final part is completed from the germline J gene. The chain is built from TRBV29-1 and TRBJ2-7; a weak D match, TRBD2 (6 bases). The V end was cut by 4 bases, the J end by 4 bases, with 11 bases between. Germline assignment: CDR1 SQVTM and CDR2 ANQGSEA. The CDR3 loop spans 12 amino acids. This CDR3 reads CSVGSSDYEQYF. The sequenced part of the CDR3 DNA is TGCAGCGTTGGCTCTAGCGATTACGAG.

This clone came up many times. The read stops 3 residues short of the end of the CDR3; the missing end is completed from the germline J gene. This rearrangement joins TRBV6-2 or TRBV6-3 to TRBJ2-1; 10 bases line up with TRBD2. The CDR3 contains 14 residues. The V gene end was trimmed by 4 bases and the J gene end by 7 bases; junction bases not matched to a gene: 4. Germline V gene sequence: CDR1 MNHEY, CDR2 SVGEGT. The CDR3: CASSLLAGVNEQFF. CDR3 DNA (partial): TGTGCCAGCAGTTTGCTAGCGGGAGTGAATGAG.

In its sample, this clone was seen many times. The read stops 3 residues short of the end of the CDR3; the missing end is completed from the germline J gene. The chain has TRBV5-1 and TRBJ2-1, with no clear D. The CDR3 runs to 12 residues. The germline V and J ends were trimmed by 0 bases and 9 bases, with 7 bases remaining between them. In germline, CDR1 is SGHRS, CDR2 YFSETQ. CDR3 amino acids: CASSLDRPEQFF. CDR3 bases read: TGCGCCAGCAGCTTGGACAGACCTGAG.

This clone has ten or more counts. Read data end 3 residues before the CDR3 end; the end is taken from the germline J gene. The chain couples TRBV6-2 or TRBV6-3 to TRBJ2-7, with D perhaps being TRBD1 or TRBD2 (6 bases each). Germline-derived CDR1 and CDR2 are MNHEY and SVGEGT. The CDR3 sequence is 12 residues long. Trimming took off 11 bases at V and 0 bases at J, with 11 bases between the two ends. This CDR3 reads CAGGTFSYEQYF. The sequenced CDR3 bases are TGTGCCGGCGGGACATTCTCCTACGAG.